The 15 T cell receptor beta chains listed next were all sequenced from one sample in a study of type 1 regulatory T cells. TCRdb called the reads again in MiXCR, with one record for every CDR3 protein. The table lists approximately 90,000 distinct CDR3 sequences, roughly 31% of them singletons, with roughly 2.4% in the top ten. The sample consisted of CD4+ T cells, either the whole sample or a sorted fraction (not recorded which). Receptors originate from a human donor in good health.

This clonotype showed up just a few times. The gene calls are TRBV6-6 and TRBJ2-7; possible D gene TRBD2, 6 bases. This CDR3 contains 16 residues. With 0 bases removed from V and 3 bases from J, the gap between germline ends came to 15 bases. Germline-derived CDR1 and CDR2 are MNHNY and SVGAGI (reference sequence). CDR3 residues: CASSYSPWRDGYEQYF. The CDR3 coding sequence is TGTGCCAGCAGTTACTCTCCCTGGCGGGATGGCTACGAGCAGTACTTC.

The CDR3 reads CASSQDGTSGRAHPDTQYF. Written as DNA, the CDR3 is TGTGCCAGCAGCCAAGATGGGACTAGCGGGAGGGCACACCCGGATACGCAGTATTTT. V gene TRBV4-2 combines with J gene TRBJ2-3; 16 nucleotides agree with TRBD2. The V and J ends lost 0 bases and 6 bases, in that order; junction bases with no gene match: 9. The CDR3 contains 19 residues. Germline loops: CDR1 LGHNA, CDR2 YNFKEQ.

The chain links TRBV5-1 to TRBJ2-7; the match to TRBD2 covers 16 bases. This CDR3 is 17 amino acids long. The V segment lost 3 bases and the J segment 0 bases; nucleotides outside the gene matches: 3. Germline CDR1 and CDR2: SGHRS and YFSETQ. In nucleotides, the CDR3 is TGCGCCAGCAGCTCGGGACTAGCGGGAGGGGGCTCCTACGAGCAGTACTTC. Amino acids: CASSSGLAGGGSYEQYF.

The V call is TRBV6-2 or TRBV6-3, the J call TRBJ2-1, with 9 bases matching TRBD2. The junction had 7 bases not matched to a gene; V was cut back by 8 bases and J by 5 bases. Germline values: CDR1 MNHEY, CDR2 SVGEGT. This CDR3 contains 14 residues. CDR3 nucleotide sequence: TGTGCCAGCCGCCGGCGGGAGGGTAACAATGAGCAGTTCTTC. This sequence encodes CASRRREGNNEQFF.

This clonotype was counted only a few times. The chain is built from TRBV3-1 and TRBJ2-2; D might be TRBD1 (5 bases). Per germline, CDR1 LGHDT and CDR2 YNNKEL (reference sequence). Trimming took 5 bases from V and 5 from J, leaving 18 bases between them. The CDR3 is 16 amino acids. The CDR3 is CASSSDPREKTGELFF. CDR3 nucleotides: TGTGCCAGCAGCTCAGACCCCAGGGAAAAGACCGGGGAGCTGTTTTTT.

The table lists this clonotype with a few counts. This rearrangement joins TRBV20-1 to TRBJ2-1, with 9 positions matching TRBD1. The CDR3 has 14 residues. Per the germline V gene, CDR1 is DFQATT and CDR2 is SNEGSKA (reference sequence). V shed 2 bases, J shed 8 bases, and the junction held 7 bases outside the gene matches. The chain's CDR3 is CSARRDRVVDEQFF. CDR3 nucleotides: TGCAGTGCTAGAAGGGACAGGGTGGTGGATGAGCAGTTCTTC.

This clonotype was seen only a few times. The chain joins TRBV28 to TRBJ1-4, with 7 bases fitting TRBD1. V shed 6 bases, J shed 10 bases, and the junction held 17 bases outside the gene matches. Germline loops: CDR1 MDHEN, CDR2 SYDVKM. The CDR3 spans 16 residues. CDR3 protein: CASSLSGQAAPRKLFF. In DNA form, the CDR3 reads TGTGCCAGCAGCCTTTCCGGACAGGCGGCGCCAAGAAAACTGTTTTTT. Variable domain in full (rest from reference TRBV28 and TRBJ1-4): DVKVTQSSRYLVKRTGEKVFLECVQDMDHENMFWYRQDPGLGLRLIYFSYDVKMKEKGDIPEGYSVSREKKERFSLILESASTNQTSMYLCASSLSGQAAPRKLFFGSGTQLSVL.

V is TRBV5-1 and J is TRBJ2-2, with TRBD1 matching over 11 bases. V shed 3 bases and J 4 bases; nucleotides not matched to a gene: 5. CDR1 and CDR2 (germline): SGHRS, YFSETQ. The CDR3 contains 16 residues. CDR3 amino acids: CASSSRTGGSTGELFF. DNA of the CDR3: TGCGCCAGCAGCTCCCGGACAGGGGGCTCCACCGGGGAGCTGTTTTTT.

V usage is TRBV29-1 and J usage is TRBJ2-7; D ambiguous. The CDR3 has 14 amino acids. V shed 7 bases and J shed 2 bases, with 18 bases lying between them. From germline, CDR1 is SQVTM and CDR2 ANQGSEA. The CDR3 DNA follows: TGCAGCGCCACTGGTGGCGAGCTAGCCTACGAGCAGTACTTC. Residues: CSATGGELAYEQYF.

The chain is built from TRBV19 and TRBJ2-1, with D possibly TRBD1 on 5 matching bases. The CDR3 is made up of 15 amino acids. The germline V gene encodes CDR1 LNHDA and CDR2 SQIVND (reference sequence). V was shortened by 3 bases and J by 0 bases, with 9 bases between the two germline ends. The CDR3 sequence: CASSMGRSSYNEQFF. The CDR3, as DNA: TGTGCCAGTAGTATGGGGCGGAGCTCCTACAATGAGCAGTTCTTC. Filled out from reference TRBV19 and TRBJ2-1, the complete variable domain reads DGGITQSPKYLFRKEGQNVTLSCEQNLNHDAMYWYRQDPGQGLRLIYYSQIVNDFQKGDIAEGYSVSREKKESFPLTVTSAQKNPTAFYLCASSMGRSSYNEQFFGPGTRLTVL.

This clonotype was detected only a few times. CDR3 nucleotide sequence: TGCAGTGCTAGCGACCTCGGGACTATATACAATGAGCAGTTCTTC. Translating gives CSASDLGTIYNEQFF. The chain uses TRBV20-1 and TRBJ2-1; TRBD2 aligns across 7 bases. There are 15 residues in the CDR3. Germline CDR1 and CDR2: DFQATT and SNEGSKA (reference sequence). Trimming removed 3 bases from V and 4 bases from J; junction bases left unmatched: 9.

This chain links TRBV12-3 or TRBV12-4 with TRBJ2-1; 12 bases agree with TRBD2. This CDR3 contains 15 residues. After removal of 6 bases from V and 2 bases from J, the junction contained 2 bases not matched to a gene. CDR3 loop: CASRASGGAYNEQFF. The DNA of the CDR3 is TGTGCCAGCAGGGCTAGCGGGGGGGCCTACAATGAGCAGTTCTTC.

The rearrangement uses TRBV3-1 and TRBJ2-7; TRBD1 might be the D (5 bases). In germline, CDR1 is LGHDT, CDR2 YNNKEL (reference sequence). This CDR3 spans 13 amino acids. Trimming removed 1 base from V and 3 bases from J, with 7 bases in between. The CDR3 spells CASSQVQDYEQYF. CDR3 DNA sequence: TGTGCCAGCAGCCAAGTACAGGACTACGAGCAGTACTTC.

The chain joins TRBV7-2 to TRBJ2-1; 12 bases line up with TRBD2. V was clipped by 5 bases and J by 6 bases; unmatched bases: 11. The CDR3 runs 17 residues. CDR1 and CDR2 from the germline V gene are SGHTA and FQGNSA. The CDR3 reads CASSPRTSGIYSNEQFF. CDR3 DNA: TGTGCCAGCAGCCCCCGGACTAGCGGGATTTACAGCAATGAGCAGTTCTTC.

J is TRBJ2-2 and V is TRBV3-1; 8 nucleotides line up with TRBD2. The CDR3 extends over 14 amino acids. The V gene end was trimmed by 4 bases and the J gene end by 4 bases; junction bases not matched to a gene: 2. Germline CDR1 LGHDT, CDR2 YNNKEL (reference sequence). CDR3 bases: TGTGCCAGCAGCCCCGGGACTAGCACCGGGGAGCTGTTTTTT. Amino acids: CASSPGTSTGELFF.